The 28 T cell receptor beta chains given below trace back to one sample, sequenced in a study of cytotoxic CD8 clonotypes in ibrutinib-treated CLL. Assay used: immunoSEQ multiplex PCR; TCRdb lists only in-frame clones, some missing. The repertoire holds some 92,000 clones, with roughly four fifths as singletons. The material was PBMCs, obtained after 24 months of ibrutinib treatment. These receptor sequences come from a human donor with chronic lymphocytic leukemia.

The sample holds a few counts of this clone. The chain recombines TRBV28 with TRBJ2-7, with 7 positions matching TRBD1. V shed 6 bases and J 2 bases; nucleotides not matched to a gene: 10. CDR1 MDHEN and CDR2 SYDVKM come from the germline V gene. CDR3 length equals 15 residues. For the CDR3, the DNA is TGTGCCAGCAGCGAGCCGGGACAGATGACCTACGAGCAGTACTTC. Its translation is CASSEPGQMTYEQYF.

The rearrangement uses TRBV9 and TRBJ1-6; a possible D gene is TRBD1 (6 bases). Trimming left V 0 bases short and J 10 bases short, with 17 bases between. This CDR3 has 16 residues. Germline V gives CDR1 SGDLS, CDR2 YYNGEE. The CDR3 nucleotides read TGTGCCAGCAGCGTAGCTCTACAGGGTGGGCAATCACCCCTCCACTTT. Amino acid sequence: CASSVALQGGQSPLHF.

The chain carries TRBV5-6 and TRBJ2-2, with 9 bases lining up with TRBD2. V was pared by 7 bases and J by 7 bases, with 11 bases of the junction left unmatched. This CDR3 spans 15 amino acids. Per germline, CDR1 SGHDT and CDR2 YYEEEE. The CDR3 sequence: CASALVAGAGGELFF. Here the CDR3 DNA reads TGTGCCAGCGCTTTAGTAGCGGGAGCGGGCGGGGAGCTGTTTTTT.

The CDR3 here is CASSVSALTDTQYF. CDR3 in DNA: TGTGCCAGCAGCGTATCAGCTCTCACAGATACGCAGTATTTT. The chain combines TRBV9 with TRBJ2-3; D uncertain. This CDR3 contains 14 residues. The germline V gene has CDR1 SGDLS and CDR2 YYNGEE. Trimming took off 1 base at V and 2 bases at J, with 8 bases between the two ends.

The chain links TRBV7-9 to TRBJ1-3; D is uncertain. The V gene lost 2 bases and the J gene lost 2 bases, with 16 bases spanning the gap. The CDR3 runs 17 residues. CDR1 is SEHNR, CDR2 FQNEAQ, per germline (reference sequence). The chain's CDR3 is CASSLLTREPTGNTIYF. As DNA, the CDR3 is TGTGCCAGCAGCTTATTGACGAGGGAACCCACTGGAAACACCATATATTTT.

V and J are TRBV2 and TRBJ2-5, with TRBD2 matching 7 bases. The V segment lost 7 bases and the J segment 5 bases; nucleotides outside the gene matches: 7. This CDR3 is built from 13 residues. CDR1 and CDR2 (germline): SNHLY, FYNNEI. CDR3 sequence reads: CASIWGRGETQYF. The CDR3 DNA follows: TGTGCCAGCATCTGGGGGAGGGGCGAGACCCAGTACTTC.

This clone was recorded once. The rearrangement uses TRBV2 and TRBJ2-1, with 11 bases matching TRBD2. Germline V gene lookup returns CDR1 SNHLY and CDR2 FYNNEI. CDR3 length: 15 amino acids. The junction had 8 bases not matched to a gene; V was cut back by 8 bases and J by 5 bases. The CDR3 reads CASVLPGLADNEQFF. CDR3 nucleotides: TGTGCCAGCGTCCTTCCGGGACTAGCGGACAATGAGCAGTTCTTC.

The sample holds one count of this clone. J is TRBJ2-7 and V is TRBV7-9; 7 positions match TRBD2. The trim removed 4 bases at V and 3 bases at J, leaving 6 bases unmatched. The V gene's germline CDR1 is SEHNR and CDR2 FQNEAQ (reference sequence). CDR3 length equals 14 residues. This CDR3 is CASSSGGANYEQYF. CDR3 bases: TGTGCCAGCAGCTCGGGGGGTGCCAACTACGAGCAGTACTTC.

V and J are TRBV7-3 and TRBJ1-3, with D uncertain. The CDR3 is 16 residues long. Trimming took 1 base from V and 3 from J, leaving 13 bases between them. Per germline, CDR1 SGHTA and CDR2 FQGTGA. The CDR3 region is CASSLNPAGDGNTIYF. The CDR3 region has the DNA TGTGCCAGCAGCTTAAACCCGGCCGGGGATGGAAACACCATATATTTT.

This clone occurred a few times. CDR3 in amino acids: CASSRQGFSNQPQHF. The CDR3 nucleotides are TGTGCCAGCAGTCGACAGGGCTTTAGCAATCAGCCCCAGCATTTT. The rearrangement uses TRBV28 and TRBJ1-5; 7 bases fit TRBD1. The CDR3 has 15 amino acids. V dropped 5 bases and J dropped 0; count of bases not matched to a gene: 4. The germline V gene has CDR1 MDHEN and CDR2 SYDVKM.

The CDR3 loop reads CASSLRDRGRGNQPQHF. As DNA, the CDR3 is TGTGCCAGCAGCTTAAGGGACAGGGGGCGAGGCAATCAGCCCCAGCATTTT. V usage is TRBV7-8 and J usage is TRBJ1-5, with 12 bases aligning to TRBD1. CDR3 length equals 17 residues. Germline V gives CDR1 SGHVS, CDR2 FQNEAQ. The trim removed 2 bases at V and 2 bases at J, leaving 4 bases unmatched.

This sequence joins TRBV6-5 and TRBJ2-2; D is perhaps TRBD1 (6 bases). From germline, CDR1 is MNHEY and CDR2 SVGAGI. Deletions cut 2 bases from V and 1 base from J, with 8 bases between. The CDR3 covers 15 residues. The CDR3 is CASSYTGMNTGELFF. As DNA, the CDR3 is TGTGCCAGCAGTTACACAGGGATGAACACCGGGGAGCTGTTTTTT.

The V and J genes are TRBV18 and TRBJ1-1, with D maybe TRBD1 (5 bases). Germline assignment: CDR1 KGHSH and CDR2 LQKENI. Trimming took 6 bases from V and 5 from J, leaving 10 bases between them. This CDR3 has 12 residues. The CDR3 loop is CASSKRGTEAFF. CDR3 bases: TGTGCCAGCTCTAAGCGGGGGACTGAAGCTTTCTTT.

The chain links TRBV2 to TRBJ2-4; the D is unclear. The CDR3 spans 14 residues. CDR1 is SNHLY and CDR2 is FYNNEI in the germline V gene. Trimming shortened V by 3 bases and J by 0 bases, and 6 bases separated the two germline ends. The CDR3 DNA reads TGTGCCAGCAGTGACCCGGGAGCCAAAAACATTCAGTACTTC. Translating it yields CASSDPGAKNIQYF.

The chain links TRBV5-6 to TRBJ1-1; the D is unclear. The CDR3 is 14 amino acids. V was cut by 1 base and J by 2 bases, with 9 bases left in between. CDR1 and CDR2 from the germline V gene are SGHDT and YYEEEE. The CDR3, as DNA: TGTGCCAGCAGCTTGATAAAACTTAACACTGAAGCTTTCTTT. Amino acid sequence: CASSLIKLNTEAFF.

This clone appeared once. The chain employs TRBV6-5 and TRBJ1-4; tentative D call: TRBD1 (6 bases). From germline, CDR1 is MNHEY and CDR2 SVGAGI. The CDR3 loop spans 16 amino acids. Trimming shortened V by 4 bases and J by 0 bases, and 12 bases separated the two germline ends. CDR3 DNA: TGTGCCAGCAGTTTTCTGGACAGCGCAACTAATGAAAAACTGTTTTTT. Residues: CASSFLDSATNEKLFF.

For this clone: Germline is not matched at one junction end, which may reflect a read error. V usage is TRBV30 and J usage is TRBJ2-7; D might be TRBD1 (6 bases). CDR3 length: 11 residues. Germline assignment: CDR1 GTSNPN and CDR2 SVGIG (reference sequence). This CDR3 is CARSPRGEQYF. CDR3 DNA: TGTGCCCGGAGTCCGAGGGGGGAGCAGTACTTC.

CDR3 protein: CASSPFMAGQPQHF. The CDR3 DNA sequence: TGTGCCAGCAGTCCCTTTATGGCGGGGCAGCCCCAGCATTTT. J is TRBJ1-5 and V is TRBV27; D is unresolved. The germline V gene encodes CDR1 MNHEY and CDR2 SMNVEV (reference sequence). V lost 5 bases and J lost 7, with 15 bases in between. The CDR3 is 14 residues long.

The gene calls are TRBV6-5 and TRBJ2-3; D unresolved. Germline loops: CDR1 MNHEY, CDR2 SVGAGI. V dropped 4 bases and J dropped 2 bases, with 10 bases sitting between them. The CDR3 is 14 residues long. CDR3 sequence reads: CASSSRLVTDTQYF. CDR3 DNA: TGTGCCAGCAGTTCCCGTCTAGTCACAGATACGCAGTATTTT.

The rearrangement links TRBV6-6 to TRBJ2-2, with D possibly TRBD1 on 5 matching bases. CDR1 is MNHNY, CDR2 SVGAGI, per germline (reference sequence). V dropped 4 bases and J dropped 5 bases, with 8 bases sitting between them. The length of the CDR3 is 13 residues. In nucleotides, the CDR3 is TGTGCCAGCAGTTCTGACAGAACCGGGGAGCTGTTTTTT. Its protein product is CASSSDRTGELFF.

The chain uses TRBV10-3 and TRBJ2-1; 12 nucleotides agree with TRBD2. J was trimmed by 9 bases and V by 7 bases; bases with no gene match: 13. From germline, CDR1 is ENHRY and CDR2 SYGVKD. This CDR3 has 16 amino acids. CDR3 in amino acids: CAIKRTLAGGISEQFF. The CDR3 DNA reads TGTGCCATCAAACGAACCCTAGCGGGAGGGATTAGTGAGCAGTTCTTC.

This chain links TRBV28 with TRBJ1-1; D is ambiguous. The V gene lost 7 bases and the J gene lost 1 base, with 10 bases spanning the gap. The V gene's germline CDR1 is MDHEN and CDR2 SYDVKM. This CDR3 is 13 amino acids long. The CDR3 DNA reads TGTGCCAGCACCCGCCCAAGGAACACTGAAGCTTTCTTT. The encoded protein is CASTRPRNTEAFF.

The V gene is TRBV30, the J gene TRBJ2-3; possibly TRBD1 for D (5 bases). The CDR3 sequence is 13 residues long. V lost 1 base, J lost 5 bases, and 10 bases lay in between. CDR1 and CDR2 (germline): GTSNPN, SVGIG (reference sequence). The DNA of the CDR3 is TGTGCCTGGAGTGAAGGGGCAGGAGATACGCAGTATTTT. Protein: CAWSEGAGDTQYF. Complete variable domain (other parts from reference TRBV30 and TRBJ2-3): SQTIHQWPATLVQPVGSPLSLECTVEGTSNPNLYWYRQAAGRGLQLLFYSVGIGQISSEVPQNLSASRPQDRQFILSSKKLLLSDSGFYLCAWSEGAGDTQYFGPGTRLTVL.

J is TRBJ2-3 and V is TRBV7-2; 12 positions match TRBD2. The CDR3 totals 16 residues. V shed 1 base, J shed 7 bases, and the junction held 6 bases outside the gene matches. Looked up from germline, CDR1 is SGHTA and CDR2 is FQGNSA. CDR3 DNA: TGTGCCAGCAGCTTAGGGGCCCTAGCGGGGGGGAATACGCAGTATTTT. Protein product: CASSLGALAGGNTQYF.

The V gene is TRBV6-1, the J gene TRBJ2-7; 7 bases agree with TRBD1. The germline CDR1 and CDR2 sequences are MNHNS and SASEGT. V was clipped by 6 bases and J by 5 bases; unmatched bases: 7. The CDR3 runs 13 residues. Here the CDR3 reads CASSRTGPNEQYF. The CDR3 region has the DNA TGTGCCAGCAGCCGGACAGGTCCCAACGAGCAGTACTTC.

The chain employs TRBV25-1 and TRBJ1-2, with D unresolved. This CDR3 spans 13 amino acids. Trimming removed 5 bases at V and 7 bases at J, with 14 bases between. CDR1 is MGHDK, CDR2 SYGVNS, per germline. The CDR3 here is CASSLDFSSGYTF. The DNA of the CDR3 is TGTGCCAGCAGTTTGGACTTTTCGAGTGGCTACACCTTC.

The rearrangement uses TRBV19 and TRBJ2-5; possibly TRBD2 for D (6 bases). This CDR3 region has 14 residues. The V gene's germline CDR1 is LNHDA and CDR2 SQIVND (reference sequence). With 5 bases removed from V and 5 bases from J, the gap between germline ends came to 15 bases. The CDR3 is CASSQGLTMETQYF. In DNA form, the CDR3 reads TGTGCCAGTAGTCAAGGACTAACTATGGAGACCCAGTACTTC.

The sample holds one count of this clone. The rearrangement joins TRBV5-1 to TRBJ2-2; the match to TRBD1 covers 10 bases. J lost 3 bases, V lost 3 bases, and 5 bases had no gene match. The CDR3 consists of 16 residues. CDR1 and CDR2 from the germline V gene are SGHRS and YFSETQ. CDR3 sequence (DNA): TGCGCCAGCAGCTCAAGACAGGGGGCGGACACCGGGGAGCTGTTTTTT. Its protein is CASSSRQGADTGELFF.